This TCR beta chain was profiled in a study of T cell responses to AZD1222 COVID-19 vaccine. Study as a whole: It was second doses at about 4 or about 12 weeks that were pooled.

The germline V gene has CDR1 MDHEN and CDR2 SYDVKM. This CDR3 comprises 14 residues. With 5 bases removed from V and 8 bases from J, the gap between germline ends came to 16 bases. Sequencing used immunoSEQ multiplex PCR; TCRdb keeps in-frame clones, though not all of them. This repertoire shows approximately 140,000 clones, about 93% found once; its top ten account for around 1.3%. This clone occurred a few times. The starting material was peripheral blood, obtained on day 0 of AZD1222 vaccination. The gene calls are TRBV28 and TRBJ2-4, with D maybe TRBD1 (6 bases). This sequence was found in an adult in good health. CDR3 DNA sequence: TGTGCCAGCAGTCTCGCAGGGGCGGTGGACATTCAGTACTTC. Amino acids: CASSLAGAVDIQYF.